One sample yielded the 11 T cell receptor beta chains listed below, sequenced in a study of T cells after yellow fever vaccination. TCRdb used MiXCR to reprocess the 5' RACE reads, holding one entry per CDR3 protein. The profile shows about 580,000 distinct CDR3 sequences, about 15% of them singletons. The sample here was PBMCs, taken around 5 days after the first yellow fever vaccination. The receptors derive from a man younger than 35 who received the YFV17D yellow fever vaccine.

This rearrangement joins TRBV6-5 to TRBJ1-2; D gene unclear. This CDR3 has 14 residues. V was clipped by 0 bases and J by 4 bases, with 9 bases between them. The germline V gene has CDR1 MNHEY and CDR2 SVGAGI. CDR3 loop: CASSYSDGTYGYTF. CDR3 bases: TGTGCCAGCAGTTACTCGGACGGAACCTATGGCTACACCTTC.

V usage is TRBV5-1 and J usage is TRBJ1-1, with D possibly matching TRBD1 (5 bases). Deletions cut 0 bases from V and 4 bases from J, with 13 bases between. The CDR3 is made up of 15 amino acids. Germline CDR1 is SGHRS and CDR2 is YFSETQ. This CDR3 is CASSLAGPQGTEAFF. DNA of the CDR3: TGCGCCAGCAGCTTGGCGGGGCCTCAGGGCACTGAAGCTTTCTTT.

This clonotype was found a few times. This rearrangement joins TRBV20-1 to TRBJ1-3, with D perhaps TRBD1 (5 bases). Germline V gene lookup returns CDR1 DFQATT and CDR2 SNEGSKA (reference sequence). The CDR3 is made up of 15 amino acids. Trimming took 0 bases from V and 0 from J, leaving 9 bases between them. CDR3 residues: CSAREGHISGNTIYF. The CDR3 coding sequence is TGCAGTGCTAGAGAGGGGCACATCTCTGGAAACACCATATATTTT.

This clonotype was seen more than once but under ten times. The V call is TRBV3-1, the J call TRBJ2-7; no firm D call. The length of the CDR3 is 13 residues. The V end was cut by 4 bases, the J end by 0 bases, with 7 bases between. Germline V gene data show CDR1 as LGHDT and CDR2 as YNNKEL (reference sequence). The CDR3 here is CASSLGFSYEQYV. CDR3 sequence (DNA): TGTGCCAGCAGCCTTGGGTTCTCCTACGAGCAGTACGTC.

The chain is built from TRBV5-1 and TRBJ2-6; D is perhaps TRBD1 (6 bases). The length of the CDR3 is 15 residues. Per germline, CDR1 SGHRS and CDR2 YFSETQ. V gave up 0 bases and J gave up 13 bases, with 17 bases separating them. CDR3 amino acids: CASSLVSTGPRVLTF. CDR3 in DNA: TGCGCCAGCAGCTTGGTCTCGACAGGTCCCAGAGTCCTGACTTTC. Full variable domain (missing parts from reference TRBV5-1 and TRBJ2-6): KAGVTQTPRYLIKTRGQQVTLSCSPISGHRSVSWYQQTPGQGLQFLFEYFSETQRNKGNFPGRFSGRQFSNSRSEMNVSTLELGDSALYLCASSLVSTGPRVLTFGAGSRLTVL.

The chain couples TRBV25-1 to TRBJ2-1; D remains unclear. The germline CDR1 and CDR2 sequences are MGHDK and SYGVNS. The CDR3 covers 14 residues. V was pared by 2 bases and J by 12 bases, with 17 bases between. The CDR3 sequence is CASSELGLLGPQFF. The CDR3, as DNA: TGTGCCAGCAGTGAACTGGGCCTTCTGGGCCCGCAGTTCTTC.

J is TRBJ2-7 and V is TRBV7-9; D uncertain. The V end lost 8 bases, the J end lost 6 bases, and 8 bases lay between the germline ends. This CDR3 comprises 10 residues. Germline V gene sequence: CDR1 SEHNR, CDR2 FQNEAQ (reference sequence). The CDR3 loop is CASGGGEQYF. As DNA, the CDR3 is TGTGCCAGCGGTGGTGGCGAGCAGTACTTC.

This clonotype was seen only a few times. This sequence joins TRBV5-6 and TRBJ2-7; the D gene could be TRBD1 or TRBD2 (5 bases each). With 4 bases removed from V and 8 bases from J, the gap between germline ends came to 22 bases. The CDR3 consists of 15 residues. CDR1 is SGHDT and CDR2 is YYEEEE in the germline V gene. The CDR3 reads CASSPAGGTALQQYF. The CDR3, as DNA: TGTGCCAGCAGCCCCGCTGGGGGAACGGCTCTTCAGCAGTACTTC.

V and J are TRBV15 and TRBJ2-7; no firm D call. CDR3 size: 13 residues. V was trimmed by 0 bases and J by 4 bases, leaving 7 bases between them. Looked up from germline, CDR1 is LNHNV and CDR2 is YYDKDF (reference sequence). CDR3 nucleotide sequence: TGTGCCACCAGCAGAGATCAGATTTACGAGCAGTACTTC. Its protein product is CATSRDQIYEQYF.

This clonotype was counted only a few times. The chain is built from TRBV27 and TRBJ2-7; TRBD1 agrees at 7 bases. This CDR3 comprises 15 residues. V was pared by 5 bases and J by 3 bases, with 10 bases of the junction left unmatched. Germline lookup yields CDR1 MNHEY and CDR2 SMNVEV (reference sequence). CDR3: CASSRTGGLDYEQYF. For the CDR3, the DNA is TGTGCCAGCAGTCGGACAGGCGGTTTGGACTACGAGCAGTACTTC.

The gene calls are TRBV5-1 and TRBJ1-6; 11 positions match TRBD1. Per the germline V gene, CDR1 is SGHRS and CDR2 is YFSETQ. The CDR3 is made up of 14 amino acids. The V and J ends lost 5 bases and 8 bases, in that order; junction bases with no gene match: 3. The CDR3 spells CASRLGQGDSPLHF. For the CDR3, the DNA is TGCGCCAGCAGGCTGGGACAGGGGGATTCACCCCTCCACTTT.